This T cell receptor beta chain emerged from a study of low-dose radiotherapy and immunotherapy resistance in tumors. Time point defined: after trial treatment. Treatment of the sample: LDRT plus nivolumab, ipilimumab, low-dose cyclophosphamide and aspirin (RACIN trial). Priming of first-strand cDNA relied on TRAV- and TRBV-specific primers (covering alpha and beta chains). With a constant-region primer and a V-primer adapter, TCRs were subjected to around 20 PCR cycles of amplification. TCRdb reanalysed the reads using MiXCR and keeps one entry per CDR3 protein. The data contain more than 90,000 distinct CDR3 sequences, under 25% of them singletons. This clonotype was seen many times. V lost 0 bases to trimming and J lost 7 bases, with 4 bases between them. Germline-derived CDR1 and CDR2 are SGHDT and YYEEEE. The CDR3 is 11 amino acids.

Sequencing was performed on PBMCs, taken after low-dose radiotherapy plus immunotherapy. This TCR derives from a male donor with prostate cancer. V usage is TRBV5-6 and J usage is TRBJ1-1; D is unclear. CDR3 in DNA: TGTGCCAGCAGCTTGGAGGATGAAGCTTTCTTT. This gives the protein CASSLEDEAFF.